The 10 T cell receptor beta chains below all came from one sample that was sequenced in a study of blood T cell repertoires in COVID-19 (dated by TCRdb to 2019 to 2021). The library was obtained by the immunoSEQ multiplex PCR assay. TCRdb carries this immuneACCESS record with in-frame sequences only. Its versions omit some clonotypes, under half of them owing to an unresolved V gene in the studies checked, with the rest unexplained. The sample includes over 200,000 clones, with 70% to 90% observed a single time. Of the sample, less than 2.5% falls within the top ten clones. Material: PBMCs or T cells enriched from blood (not recorded which). The receptor source for this set is a woman between 45 and 65 years old who had recovered from COVID-19.

The rearrangement joins TRBV5-1 to TRBJ1-4, with 7 bases matching TRBD1. Germline-derived CDR1 and CDR2 are SGHRS and YFSETQ. The V segment lost 4 bases and the J segment 7 bases; nucleotides outside the gene matches: 7. This CDR3 region has 14 residues. CDR3 nucleotides: TGCGCCAGCAGCCCCGGGACAGAGGGTGAAAAACTGTTTTTT. Encoded protein: CASSPGTEGEKLFF.

This chain uses TRBV18 with TRBJ2-1; D possibly corresponds to TRBD1 (5 bases). CDR3 length: 15 residues. V gave up 3 bases and J gave up 0 bases, with 9 bases separating them. Germline CDR1 is KGHSH and CDR2 is LQKENI. CDR3 loop: CASSPRQNSYNEQFF. CDR3 sequence (DNA): TGTGCCAGCTCACCGAGACAGAACTCCTACAATGAGCAGTTCTTC. Full variable domain (rest looked up from reference TRBV18 and TRBJ2-1): NAGVMQNPRHLVRRRGQEARLRCSPMKGHSHVYWYRQLPEEGLKFMVYLQKENIIDESGMPKERFSAEFPKEGPSILRIQQVVRGDSAAYFCASSPRQNSYNEQFFGPGTRLTVL.

The rearrangement joins TRBV6-1 to TRBJ2-3; the D gene is possibly TRBD1 (7 bases). Trimming left V 1 base short and J 3 bases short, with 11 bases between. Germline V gene lookup returns CDR1 MNHNS and CDR2 SASEGT. CDR3 size: 15 residues. The CDR3 nucleotides read TGTGCCAGCAGTGAAGTTGCAGGGGGGACAGATACGCAGTATTTT. Its protein is CASSEVAGGTDTQYF.

This chain joins TRBV19 and TRBJ2-3, with D maybe TRBD1 (6 bases). CDR1 is LNHDA and CDR2 is SQIVND in the germline V gene (reference sequence). The CDR3 runs to 15 residues. V lost 7 bases to trimming and J lost 1 base, with 15 bases between them. This chain's CDR3 is CASTDGQSRTDTQYF. The DNA of the CDR3 is TGTGCCAGTACCGATGGACAGTCCCGCACAGATACGCAGTATTTT.

The CDR3 spells CSADGLDTQYF. As DNA, the CDR3 is TGCAGTGCAGACGGACTAGATACGCAGTATTTT. The chain recombines TRBV20-1 with TRBJ2-3; TRBD2 is a possible D gene (5 bases). With 6 bases removed from V and 5 bases from J, the gap between germline ends came to 9 bases. The V gene's germline CDR1 is DFQATT and CDR2 SNEGSKA (reference sequence). The CDR3 is 11 residues long.

The chain links TRBV28 to TRBJ2-7; 10 nucleotides align to TRBD2. CDR1 is MDHEN and CDR2 is SYDVKM in the germline V gene. CDR3 length: 18 residues. Unmatched junction bases numbered 19, after V lost 5 bases and J lost 6 bases. CDR3 amino acids: CASSPGGGVAGGGREQYF. The DNA of the CDR3 is TGTGCCAGCAGTCCTGGGGGCGGAGTAGCGGGAGGAGGTCGCGAGCAGTACTTC.

The CDR3 loop is CATKGGGFGTEAFF. DNA for the CDR3: TGTGCCACCAAAGGGGGGGGCTTTGGCACTGAAGCTTTCTTT. The chain couples TRBV28 to TRBJ1-1; D is perhaps TRBD1 (6 bases). CDR1 MDHEN and CDR2 SYDVKM come from the germline V gene. The CDR3 is made up of 14 amino acids. Trimming shortened V by 10 bases and J by 4 bases, and 19 bases separated the two germline ends.

This clone came up once. The chain links TRBV28 to TRBJ2-3, with 9 nucleotides matching TRBD1. The CDR3 totals 15 residues. V lost 5 bases and J lost 5; bases outside the gene matches: 8. Germline lookup yields CDR1 MDHEN and CDR2 SYDVKM. The CDR3 coding sequence is TGTGCCAGCAGTCCTACCGGGACAGGGCAAGATACGCAGTATTTT. This translates into CASSPTGTGQDTQYF.

The rearrangement links TRBV27 to TRBJ1-6; D is ambiguous. The V end lost 3 bases, the J end lost 8 bases, and 5 bases lay between the germline ends. This CDR3 has 12 residues. CDR1 and CDR2 (germline): MNHEY, SMNVEV (reference sequence). CDR3 sequence reads: CASSFRDSPLHF. CDR3 DNA: TGTGCCAGCAGTTTCCGGGATTCACCCCTCCACTTT.

V gene TRBV5-6 combines with J gene TRBJ2-2; D might be TRBD1 (6 bases). The ends were cut back, 5 bases at V and 2 bases at J, with 10 bases in the middle. Germline CDR1 is SGHDT and CDR2 is YYEEEE. CDR3 length: 14 residues. In DNA, the CDR3 is TGTGCCAGCAGATCCAGGGGAAACACCGGGGAGCTGTTTTTT. Residues: CASRSRGNTGELFF.